A single sample is the source of the 8 T cell receptor beta chains below, sequenced in a study of T cells after yellow fever vaccination. TCRdb reanalysed the 5' RACE reads using MiXCR and keeps one entry per CDR3 protein. The data contain about 340,000 distinct CDR3 sequences, approximately 12% of them seen just once; the ten biggest clones take up roughly 3%. Specimen: CD4+ T cells sorted from PBMCs, collected 15 days after the yellow fever booster vaccination. The receptors come from a man aged 18-30 years who received the YFV17D yellow fever vaccine.

This clonotype was picked up many times. The chain couples TRBV27 to TRBJ2-2, with D possibly matching TRBD1 (6 bases). Germline CDR1 MNHEY, CDR2 SMNVEV (reference sequence). The CDR3 has 11 residues. Deletions cut 6 bases from V and 8 bases from J, with 7 bases between. CDR3 protein: CASSDRGELFF. DNA for the CDR3: TGTGCCAGCAGCGACAGGGGGGAGCTGTTTTTT.

The table lists this clonotype with a few counts. In DNA, the CDR3 is TGTGCCAGCTCACCTACCCCCAGTAACTCCTACGAGCAGTACTTC. Amino acids: CASSPTPSNSYEQYF. The genes are TRBV18 and TRBJ2-7, with unresolved D. Germline CDR1 reads KGHSH; CDR2 reads LQKENI. This CDR3 comprises 15 residues. V was pared by 3 bases and J by 0 bases, with 12 bases between.

This rearrangement joins TRBV24-1 to TRBJ1-2; TRBD1 might be the D (5 bases). This CDR3 comprises 13 residues. Trimming removed 1 base from V and 7 bases from J, with 9 bases in between. Germline CDR1 is KGHDR and CDR2 is SFDVKD. The CDR3: CATSDFGASGYTF. For the CDR3, the DNA is TGTGCCACCAGTGATTTCGGGGCCAGTGGCTACACCTTC.

The V and J genes are TRBV5-1 and TRBJ2-7, with TRBD2 as a possible D gene (5 bases). CDR3 size: 14 residues. Per germline, CDR1 SGHRS and CDR2 YFSETQ. V gave up 5 bases and J gave up 0 bases, with 12 bases separating them. CDR3 region: CASRARTDSYEQYF. The CDR3 nucleotides are TGCGCCAGCAGAGCACGGACTGACTCCTACGAGCAGTACTTC.

The V call is TRBV20-1, the J call TRBJ2-5; 7 nucleotides match TRBD2. Germline trimming cut 5 bases from V and 2 bases from J; bases unmatched to any gene: 8. This CDR3 contains 14 residues. CDR1 and CDR2 (germline): DFQATT, SNEGSKA (reference sequence). CDR3 bases: TGCAGTGCTCGCCGGACTAGTCCTCAAGAGACCCAGTACTTC. This translates into CSARRTSPQETQYF.

This clonotype was seen a few times. This sequence joins TRBV4-3 and TRBJ1-4, with D hard to call. Germline lookup yields CDR1 LGHNA and CDR2 YSLEER. The CDR3 has 17 amino acids. V was pared by 1 base and J by 0 bases, with 12 bases between. The CDR3 nucleotides read TGCGCCAGCAGCCAAGGTTCGGGTATCCCAACTAATGAAAAACTGTTTTTT. It codes for CASSQGSGIPTNEKLFF.

Concerning this clonotype itself: Compared with germline, one end of the junction differs, possibly owing to a read error. The gene calls are TRBV7-7 and TRBJ2-5, with 8 positions matching TRBD2. There are 14 residues in the CDR3. The germline CDR1 and CDR2 sequences are SSHAT and FNYEAQ (reference sequence). The CDR3 region is CASSGASGLETQYF. The CDR3 region has the DNA TGTGCTAGCAGCGGAGCTAGCGGGCTGGAGACCCAGTACTTC.

This clonotype was observed a handful of times. The CDR3 reads CASSEGTGGISQYF. DNA for the CDR3: TGTGCCAGCAGTGAAGGGACAGGGGGGATCTCGCAGTATTTT. The genes are TRBV6-1 and TRBJ2-3, with 10 bases aligning to TRBD1. The CDR3 consists of 14 residues. V dropped 1 base and J dropped 10; count of bases not matched to a gene: 5. Germline assignment: CDR1 MNHNS and CDR2 SASEGT.